This T cell receptor beta chain was obtained from a study of blood T cells in healthy people across ages. The CDR3 runs 14 residues. The germline V and J ends were trimmed by 9 bases and 7 bases, with 19 bases remaining between them. A second PCR, run for about 7 to 11 cycles, used a sample-barcoded 5' primer plus a J-beta primer mix. MiXCR was run by TCRdb on the 5' RACE reads, yielding one entry per CDR3 protein. The sample comprises roughly 860,000 distinct CDR3 sequences, around 62% of which are singletons, and around 30% rests with the top ten. The receptor was derived from a man aged 25 to 40 in good health. The specimen sequenced was blood. J is TRBJ2-1 and V is TRBV12-3 or TRBV12-4; maybe TRBD2 (8 bases). This CDR3 is CARRLARGQNEQFF. For the CDR3, the DNA is TGTGCCAGAAGACTAGCGAGGGGGCAAAATGAGCAGTTCTTC.